This T cell receptor beta chain was sequenced during a study of Ad26.COV2.S vaccination and SARS-CoV-2 variants. On the study more broadly: The COV1001 Ad26.COV2.S trial arm included the donor. In the study, Ad26.COV2.S was injected intramuscularly once, or twice 56 days apart.

Repertoires were generated with immunoSEQ multiplex PCR, while TCRdb's copy carries only in-frame clones and drops some. The sample shows some 370,000 clones, 83% of them seen only once. CDR1 is SGHRS, CDR2 YFSETQ, per germline. The V gene end was trimmed by 2 bases and the J gene end by 5 bases; junction bases not matched to a gene: 4. The CDR3 contains 15 residues. Treatment meaning: roughly 18 received Ad26.COV2.S at low or high dose, single or two shots; roughly five received placebo; per-sample allocation not given. Day 63 after the first vaccine or placebo injection was the time point for sampling. Aged 18-55 years, donor was enrolled in Boston in the early 2020s.

This TCR was sampled from a person aged 18-60 years who received the Ad26.COV2.S COVID-19 vaccine or a placebo. The starting material was peripheral blood, obtained in a trial of Ad26.COV2.S vaccine versus placebo. The gene calls are TRBV5-1 and TRBJ2-5; 12 bases agree with TRBD2. CDR3 nucleotides: TGCGCCAGCAGCTTAGGACTAGCGGGATTCGAGACCCAGTACTTC. The encoded protein is CASSLGLAGFETQYF.